What follows is one TCR beta chain and its context. Antigen: not known. This entry belongs to a study of shared clonotypes between healthy human individuals. Findings and limits, study-wide: All-four-donor shared clonotypes had higher generation probabilities than non-shared clonotypes did.

Only in-frame clones appear in the TCRdb table, and some are missing; sequencing was by immunoSEQ multiplex PCR. This sample has roughly 1.4 million clones, with approximately 98.5% found just once. This receptor was taken from a man aged 30 to 39 in good health. Sequences were obtained from naive CD4+ T cells sorted from blood. The subset: CD45RA+ positively selected.

CDR3 DNA: TGTGCCAGCAGCTTGGCACTCCTAGCTCGGGCCTACGAGCAGTACTTC. Translation: CASSLALLARAYEQYF. The chain recombines TRBV5-8 with TRBJ2-7; perhaps TRBD2 as D (5 bases). The V gene's germline CDR1 is SGHTS and CDR2 YDEGEE. With 0 bases removed from V and 2 bases from J, the gap between germline ends came to 15 bases. This CDR3 contains 16 residues. The variable domain in full, with the rest retrieved from reference TRBV5-8 and TRBJ2-7, is EAGVTQSPTHLIKTRGQQATLRCSPISGHTSVYWYQQALGLGLQFLLWYDEGEERNRGNFPPRFSGRQFPNYSSELNVNALELEDSALYLCASSLALLARAYEQYFGPGTRLTVT.